Below, 14 T cell receptor beta chains from the same sample are listed, as sequenced in a study of blood T cell repertoires in COVID-19. Sequencing was performed with immunoSEQ multiplex PCR; in TCRdb, only in-frame clones are kept and a portion is missing. There are about 80,000 clones in the sample; about four fifths occur only once, and 12% lies in the top ten. Sequencing was carried out using peripheral blood. The receptors here all came from a man at least 80 years old with acute or convalescent COVID-19.

This clone was seen just once. The V gene is TRBV6-5, the J gene TRBJ2-7, with D maybe TRBD1 (7 bases). There are 15 residues in the CDR3. Per germline, CDR1 MNHEY and CDR2 SVGAGI. V lost 6 bases and J lost 1, with 16 bases in between. CDR3 region: CASSLQGGPSYEQYF. The DNA of the CDR3 is TGTGCCAGCAGCCTTCAGGGGGGACCTTCCTACGAGCAGTACTTC.

This sequence joins TRBV2 and TRBJ2-5, with D possibly matching TRBD2 (6 bases). Trimming took off 0 bases at V and 3 bases at J, with 14 bases between the two ends. The CDR3 sequence is 16 residues long. Germline V lookup: CDR1 SNHLY, CDR2 FYNNEI. This CDR3 reads CASSEAWKGGKETQYF. The CDR3, as DNA: TGTGCCAGCAGTGAAGCATGGAAGGGAGGAAAAGAGACCCAGTACTTC.

The CDR3 DNA reads as TGCGCCAGCAGCTTGCTCCCCACGGACAGCAACCAAGAGACCCAGTACTTC. Protein sequence: CASSLLPTDSNQETQYF. The chain is built from TRBV5-1 and TRBJ2-5, with a possible D match to TRBD1 (6 bases). The V end lost 1 base, the J end lost 0 bases, and 16 bases lay between the germline ends. Germline V CDR1 and CDR2: SGHRS, YFSETQ. CDR3 size: 17 residues.

The V gene is TRBV5-1, the J gene TRBJ2-5; 15 nucleotides line up with TRBD2. CDR1 is SGHRS, CDR2 YFSETQ, per germline. This CDR3 comprises 17 residues. J gave up 5 bases and V 4 bases, and 9 bases lay outside the gene matches. CDR3 sequence reads: CASSQGLAGGPTETQYF. DNA for the CDR3: TGCGCCAGCAGCCAAGGACTAGCGGGGGGGCCTACGGAGACCCAGTACTTC.

This rearrangement joins TRBV6-5 to TRBJ1-3; TRBD1 matches at 8 bases. V lost 6 bases to trimming and J lost 6 bases; unmatched junction nucleotides: 7. CDR3 size: 14 residues. CDR1 is MNHEY, CDR2 SVGAGI, per germline. CDR3 loop: CASRETGVENTIYF. The CDR3 coding sequence is TGTGCCAGCAGGGAGACAGGGGTAGAAAACACCATATATTTT.

V is TRBV6-4 and J is TRBJ1-1; no reliable D call. Trimming removed 6 bases from V and 2 bases from J, with 10 bases in between. The length of the CDR3 is 13 residues. CDR1 and CDR2 (germline): MRHNA, SNTAGT. The CDR3 sequence: CASRAQSNTEAFF. The CDR3 DNA is TGTGCCAGCAGAGCACAGAGTAACACTGAAGCTTTCTTT.

The rearrangement joins TRBV9 to TRBJ2-3; 8 bases map to TRBD2. Germline values: CDR1 SGDLS, CDR2 YYNGEE. After removal of 3 bases from V and 2 bases from J, the junction contained 8 bases not matched to a gene. The CDR3 consists of 16 residues. CDR3 residues: CASSGGGSMITDTQYF. In DNA, the CDR3 is TGTGCCAGCAGCGGCGGGGGGTCCATGATCACAGATACGCAGTATTTT.

The V and J genes are TRBV30 and TRBJ2-6, with a possible D match to TRBD2 (5 bases). The length of the CDR3 is 19 residues. CDR1 is GTSNPN, CDR2 SVGIG, per germline (reference sequence). V was trimmed by 2 bases and J by 0 bases, leaving 20 bases between them. CDR3 DNA sequence: TGTGCCTGGAGTCCCCGGGGAGCTTACCCCCTCTCTGGGGCCAACGTCCTGACTTTC. It yields the protein CAWSPRGAYPLSGANVLTF.

The genes are TRBV7-3 and TRBJ2-7; D remains unclear. The germline CDR1 and CDR2 sequences are SGHTA and FQGTGA. This CDR3 spans 15 amino acids. V gave up 5 bases and J gave up 0 bases, with 14 bases separating them. DNA of the CDR3: TGTGCCAGCAGCCCCGGTCCTTCGAGCTCCTACGAGCAGTACTTC. As protein: CASSPGPSSSYEQYF.

The CDR3 loop is CASSLRGGETQYF. In DNA, the CDR3 is TGTGCCAGCAGTTTAAGGGGGGGAGAGACCCAGTACTTC. J is TRBJ2-5 and V is TRBV12-3 or TRBV12-4, with a weak D call TRBD2 (7 bases). V dropped 2 bases and J dropped 4 bases, with 8 bases sitting between them. The CDR3 has 13 residues.

The chain carries TRBV12-3 or TRBV12-4 and TRBJ1-2, with D tentatively TRBD1 (6 bases). Trimming left V 6 bases short and J 8 bases short, with 16 bases between. The CDR3 runs 13 residues. The CDR3 DNA follows: TGTGCCAGCAGGGACAGTTCGTATACAGGCTACACCTTC. Translation: CASRDSSYTGYTF.

This clone has just a few counts. This rearrangement joins TRBV6-5 to TRBJ2-3; no definite D call. V was trimmed by 0 bases and J by 9 bases, leaving 10 bases between them. Per germline, CDR1 MNHEY and CDR2 SVGAGI. The CDR3 has 13 residues. CDR3 coding DNA: TGTGCCAGCAGTTACTCCCGTAGAGGCACGCAGTATTTT. Its protein is CASSYSRRGTQYF.

This chain connects TRBV5-1 to TRBJ2-7; D unresolved. This CDR3 is built from 13 residues. V dropped 0 bases and J dropped 2 bases, with 6 bases sitting between them. Germline CDR1 is SGHRS and CDR2 is YFSETQ. The CDR3 nucleotides read TGCGCCAGCAGCTTGGAACAGACCTACGAGCAGTACTTC. It yields the protein CASSLEQTYEQYF.

Remarks on this clone: This CDR3 is also generated by other DNA sequences in the sample. V is TRBV5-6 and J is TRBJ1-3; maybe TRBD1 (5 bases). Trimming removed 0 bases at V and 0 bases at J, with 7 bases between. This CDR3 is 15 amino acids long. Per germline, CDR1 SGHDT and CDR2 YYEEEE. CDR3 bases: TGTGCCAGCAGCTTGGCGGGGGGCTCTGGAAACACCATATATTTT. This sequence encodes CASSLAGGSGNTIYF. Combining the CDR3 with reference TRBV5-6 and TRBJ1-3 gives the whole variable domain DAGVTQSPTHLIKTRGQQVTLRCSPKSGHDTVSWYQQALGQGPQFIFQYYEEEERQRGNFPDRFSGHQFPNYSSELNVNALLLGDSALYLCASSLAGGSGNTIYFGEGSWLTVV.